The T cell receptor beta chain under discussion was sequenced for a study of graft-versus-host responses after intestinal transplantation. Overall study context: Recipients got multivisceral, liver-intestinal, or isolated intestinal transplants. Every recipient underwent anti-thymocyte globulin induction, then tacrolimus and steroids for roughly three years. Study-wide findings and caveats: GvH clonotypes were identified within recipient marrow, with a subset emerging first in ileum or blood. Levels of circulating GvH clones at their peak were associated with early post-transplant HvG declines.

Concerning this clone itself: The antigen is unknown.

TCRdb keeps only in-frame clones here, not all; method: immunoSEQ multiplex PCR. The sample holds approximately 110,000 clones, around nine tenths seen once. Trimming took 4 bases from V and 3 from J, leaving 10 bases between them. The CDR3 contains 13 residues. CDR1 and CDR2 from the germline V gene are SNHLY and FYNNEI. The sample was unstimulated CD4+ T cells sorted from spleen or lymph node cells, taken before transplant. The chain links TRBV2 to TRBJ2-7; D is uncertain. This receptor was taken from a human donor who was the organ donor for an intestinal transplant. CDR3 DNA sequence: TGTGCCAGCAGTGTCAGGTTAGACTACGAGCAGTACTTC. Protein sequence: CASSVRLDYEQYF.